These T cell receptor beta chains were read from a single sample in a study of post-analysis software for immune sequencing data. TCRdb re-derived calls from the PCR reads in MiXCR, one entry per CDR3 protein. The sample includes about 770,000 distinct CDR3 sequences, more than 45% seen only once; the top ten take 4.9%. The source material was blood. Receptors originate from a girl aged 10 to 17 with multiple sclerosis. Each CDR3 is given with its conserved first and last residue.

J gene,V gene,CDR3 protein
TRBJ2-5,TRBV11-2,CASSGTGLAEETQYF
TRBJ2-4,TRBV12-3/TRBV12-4,CASSPPSRGLSILAKNIQYF
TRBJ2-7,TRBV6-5,CASSYERSYEQYF
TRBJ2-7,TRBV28,CASRLGQSYEQYF
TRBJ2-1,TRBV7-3,CASSNSRNEQFF
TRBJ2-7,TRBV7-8,CAGSFGKSSYEQYF
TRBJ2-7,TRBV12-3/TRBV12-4,CASSRAASGRYEQYF
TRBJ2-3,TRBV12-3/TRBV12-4,CASSFFSGRGDSYTQYF
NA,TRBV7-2,CASSLSAGGRFDEQYF
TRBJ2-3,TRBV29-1,CSVGGLAGAMTDTQYF
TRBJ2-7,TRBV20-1,CSATNNRGFPYEQYF
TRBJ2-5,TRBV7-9,CASSLERQSETQYF
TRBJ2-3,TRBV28,CAGSLFQVTADTQYF
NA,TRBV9,CASSVTSGRRETQYF
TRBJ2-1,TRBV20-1,CSARDRASANPEQFF
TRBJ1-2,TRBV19,CASKSLETGTSLDYGYTF
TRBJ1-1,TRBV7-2,CASSLGAGWATEAFF
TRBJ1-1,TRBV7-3,CASSLSQLNTGAFF
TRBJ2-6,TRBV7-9,CASSLARPNVLTF
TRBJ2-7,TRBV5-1,CASKPGLAGNYEQYF
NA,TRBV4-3,CASSQGTGNRYEQYF
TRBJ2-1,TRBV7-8,CASSFRTSYGEQFF
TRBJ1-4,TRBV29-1,CSVGPTRSGTGGEKLFF
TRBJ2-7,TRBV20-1,CSARGLAGEYEQYF
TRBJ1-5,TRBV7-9,CASFLGSGVAGNQPQHF
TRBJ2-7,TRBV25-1,CASSGLAVSYEQYF
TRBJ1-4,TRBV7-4,CASSLGQTTNEKLFF
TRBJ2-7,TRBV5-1,CASSSTRSIYEQYF
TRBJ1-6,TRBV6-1,CASRRKGDRIYNSPLHF
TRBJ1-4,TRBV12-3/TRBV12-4,CASRGGQRYNEKLFF
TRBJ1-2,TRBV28,CASSLTGGLYGYTF
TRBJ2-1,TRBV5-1,CAPILLQGQSSYNEQFF
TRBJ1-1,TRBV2,CASKWGPGQGADTEAFF
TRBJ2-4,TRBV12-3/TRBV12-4,CASAGPGRTKNIQYF
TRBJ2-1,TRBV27,CASSPYPGTSAYNEQFF
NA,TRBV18,CASSPLASGSFETQYF
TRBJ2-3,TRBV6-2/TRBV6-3,CATLAGDWDTQYF
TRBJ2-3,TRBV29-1,CSVEPGLESDTQYF
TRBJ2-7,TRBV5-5,CASSLANVEQYF
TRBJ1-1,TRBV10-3,CAISDGGAPAEAFF
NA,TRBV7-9,CASSFPESGGQGRETQYF
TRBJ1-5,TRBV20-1,CSASHGGHLSNQPQHF
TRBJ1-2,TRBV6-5,CASSYRPAYYGYTF
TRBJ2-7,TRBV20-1,CSGTAPETYEQYF
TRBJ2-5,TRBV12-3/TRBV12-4,CASGGGPQQETQYF
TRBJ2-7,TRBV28,CASTMDGKSISYEQYF
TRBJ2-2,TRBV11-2,CASSFGAEVPPGELFF
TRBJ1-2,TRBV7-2,CASSPGGQGIYGYTF
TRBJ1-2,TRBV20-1,CSASPGPLNYGYTF
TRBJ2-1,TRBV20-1,CSASGGKKATYNEQFF
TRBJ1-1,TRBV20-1,CSVRDRGGRREDTNTEAFF
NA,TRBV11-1,CASSLPGLDEQYF
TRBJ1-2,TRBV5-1,CASSLAEGNRNGYTF
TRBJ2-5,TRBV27,CASSLSPRGLGEQYF